The 19 T cell receptor beta chains below all came from one sample that was sequenced in a study of cytomegalovirus exposure and HLA in healthy donors. The study ran its PCR with 60 Vbeta and 13 Jbeta primers. Only in-frame clones appear in the TCRdb table, and some are missing; sequencing was by immunoSEQ multiplex PCR. This sample yields approximately 270,000 clones, of which around 80% are seen a single time; less than 0.4% belongs to the top ten. The sequencing sample was made of PBMCs. Receptor source: a girl aged 2 to 10 in good health and CMV-seronegative.

This clone has just a few counts. The V call is TRBV5-1, the J call TRBJ2-5, with 9 nucleotides matching TRBD1. Per the germline V gene, CDR1 is SGHRS and CDR2 is YFSETQ. The CDR3 is made up of 16 amino acids. V lost 5 bases to trimming and J lost 4 bases; unmatched junction nucleotides: 12. The CDR3 is CASRRTGTGISETQYF. CDR3 nucleotides: TGCGCCAGCAGGCGAACCGGGACAGGGATTTCAGAGACCCAGTACTTC.

This clone occurred a few times. The chain carries TRBV6-5 and TRBJ1-2; 7 bases agree with TRBD1. The germline V gene has CDR1 MNHEY and CDR2 SVGAGI. The CDR3 has 16 residues. V shed 0 bases, J shed 5 bases, and the junction held 9 bases outside the gene matches. CDR3 sequence: CASSYSYWRQGYGYTF. The CDR3 nucleotides read TGTGCCAGCAGTTACTCGTATTGGAGACAGGGTTATGGCTACACCTTC.

CDR3 bases: TGCGCCAGCAGCTCCGGTAGCTCACCCCTCCACTTT. Its translation is CASSSGSSPLHF. The rearrangement links TRBV10-1 to TRBJ1-6; D not certain. CDR1 and CDR2 (germline): WNHNN, SYGVQD (reference sequence). This CDR3 comprises 12 residues. The ends were cut back, 6 bases at V and 10 bases at J, with 10 bases in the middle.

Remarks on this clone: At the DNA level, this CDR3 is encoded by other sequences in the same sample as well. This sequence joins TRBV28 and TRBJ2-5; tentatively, D is TRBD2 (5 bases). Germline V gene lookup returns CDR1 MDHEN and CDR2 SYDVKM. The CDR3 length is 13 residues. V lost 6 bases and J lost 5, with 13 bases in between. Here the CDR3 reads CASSTPGSETQYF. CDR3 in DNA: TGTGCCAGCAGCACACCGGGATCTGAGACCCAGTACTTC.

V gene TRBV29-1 combines with J gene TRBJ2-1; D perhaps matches TRBD2 (5 bases). The CDR3 runs 13 residues. CDR1 is SQVTM and CDR2 is ANQGSEA in the germline V gene. The V and J ends lost 6 bases and 6 bases respectively, with 15 bases between them. The CDR3 sequence is CSVKQRLGNEQFF. The CDR3, as DNA: TGCAGCGTGAAGCAGCGGCTAGGCAATGAGCAGTTCTTC.

V usage is TRBV28 and J usage is TRBJ1-6; possible D gene TRBD1, 6 bases. Trimming left V 8 bases short and J 5 bases short, with 13 bases between. The CDR3 covers 14 residues. CDR1 and CDR2 (germline): MDHEN, SYDVKM. The CDR3 loop reads CASGIWTDNSPLHF. For the CDR3, the DNA is TGTGCCAGCGGTATTTGGACAGATAATTCACCCCTCCACTTT.

About this clone: Germline is not matched at one junction end, which may reflect a read error. The sample carries other DNA sequences with the same CDR3. The rearrangement joins TRBV27 to TRBJ2-2, with 10 bases aligning to TRBD1. The length of the CDR3 is 17 residues. CDR1 is MNHEY and CDR2 is SMNVEV in the germline V gene (reference sequence). CDR3 nucleotide sequence: TGTGCCAGCAGTTTAATCCGGACAGGGGGGGACACCGGGGAACTGTTTTTT. Protein: CASSLIRTGGDTGELFF.

The V and J genes are TRBV28 and TRBJ2-7; TRBD1 matches 9 bases. V shed 6 bases and J 0 bases; nucleotides not matched to a gene: 9. Germline V gene lookup returns CDR1 MDHEN and CDR2 SYDVKM. CDR3 length: 16 residues. CDR3 sequence (DNA): TGTGCCAGCAGACACGGACAGGGGTTGATCTCCTACGAGCAGTACTTC. Its protein is CASRHGQGLISYEQYF.

This clone was observed a few times. The chain is built from TRBV28 and TRBJ1-5, with D unresolved. CDR3 size: 16 residues. In germline, CDR1 is MDHEN, CDR2 SYDVKM. The V end lost 2 bases, the J end lost 6 bases, and 17 bases lay between the germline ends. In DNA form, the CDR3 reads TGTGCCAGCAGTTTAATTTGGACGGGAGTCAGTCAGCCCCAGCATTTT. Translated: CASSLIWTGVSQPQHF.

This clone was seen a handful of times. The chain is built from TRBV5-4 and TRBJ1-1; 9 nucleotides match TRBD1. The CDR3 spans 15 residues. The germline V gene has CDR1 SGHNT and CDR2 YYREEE (reference sequence). The junction had 4 bases not matched to a gene; V was cut back by 3 bases and J by 1 base. Here the CDR3 reads CASSWGQGQNTEAFF. The CDR3 nucleotides read TGTGCCAGCAGCTGGGGACAGGGCCAGAACACTGAAGCTTTCTTT.

The V call is TRBV4-1, the J call TRBJ1-2, with 9 bases lining up with TRBD1. V trimming: 0 bases; J trimming: 6 bases; junction bases outside the gene matches: 5. The germline V gene encodes CDR1 MGHRA and CDR2 YSYEKL. This CDR3 contains 15 residues. CDR3 DNA sequence: TGCGCCAGCAGCCAAGAAAATGACAGGGGGAATGGCTACACCTTC. Protein sequence: CASSQENDRGNGYTF.

The chain links TRBV7-6 to TRBJ2-5, with 11 bases aligning to TRBD2. Germline V gene sequence: CDR1 SGHVS, CDR2 FNYEAQ. The CDR3 has 18 residues. J was trimmed by 0 bases and V by 5 bases; bases with no gene match: 11. This CDR3 reads CASSTQSRLAGYQETQYF. CDR3 in DNA: TGTGCCAGCAGCACGCAATCCCGACTAGCGGGGTACCAAGAGACCCAGTACTTC.

V and J are TRBV10-3 and TRBJ2-7; TRBD1 aligns across 7 bases. Germline V gives CDR1 ENHRY, CDR2 SYGVKD. The CDR3 length is 15 residues. V shed 3 bases, J shed 4 bases, and the junction held 9 bases outside the gene matches. The CDR3 sequence: CAISDGDSLGYEQYF. In nucleotides, the CDR3 is TGTGCCATCAGTGATGGGGACAGCCTCGGGTACGAGCAGTACTTC.

The chain links TRBV6-1 to TRBJ1-1; 7 positions agree with TRBD1. Germline loops: CDR1 MNHNS, CDR2 SASEGT. The ends lost 6 bases at V and 11 bases at J; junction bases unmatched: 6. This CDR3 is built from 11 residues. In DNA form, the CDR3 reads TGTGCCAGCAGGACGACAGGGATCGCTTTCTTT. This gives the protein CASRTTGIAFF.

This chain connects TRBV7-3 to TRBJ2-5, with 8 bases matching TRBD1. The germline gives CDR1 SGHTA, CDR2 FQGTGA. The CDR3 extends over 16 amino acids. Trimming at V came to 5 bases and at J to 2 bases, leaving 10 bases not matched to a gene. In DNA form, the CDR3 reads TGTGCCAGCAGCCCCTCAGGGACAGGAGCTCAAGAGACCCAGTACTTC. This sequence encodes CASSPSGTGAQETQYF.

The CDR3 region is CSVEGDRGGNEQFF. For the CDR3, the DNA is TGCAGCGTTGAAGGGGACAGGGGTGGTAATGAGCAGTTCTTC. J is TRBJ2-1 and V is TRBV29-1; 10 positions agree with TRBD1. Unmatched junction bases numbered 4, after V lost 1 base and J lost 7 bases. CDR3 length equals 14 residues. From germline, CDR1 is SQVTM and CDR2 ANQGSEA.

As DNA, the CDR3 is TGTGCCAGCAGACCAAAAGGGGACAGGGCCTACACCTTC. Translation: CASRPKGDRAYTF. The chain uses TRBV2 and TRBJ1-2; 9 bases align to TRBD1. CDR3 size: 13 residues. The V gene's germline CDR1 is SNHLY and CDR2 FYNNEI. V trimming: 6 bases; J trimming: 10 bases; junction bases outside the gene matches: 9.

There are a few counts of this clone. The chain joins TRBV7-2 to TRBJ2-7; weak D call: TRBD1 (5 bases). Germline values: CDR1 SGHTA, CDR2 FQGNSA. V was clipped by 2 bases and J by 3 bases, with 8 bases between them. The CDR3 runs 13 residues. CDR3 coding DNA: TGTGCCAGCAGCTTAACAGGAATCTACGAGCAGTACTTC. It encodes CASSLTGIYEQYF.

The CDR3 protein is CASSLQGPIYEQYF. The CDR3 DNA sequence: TGTGCCAGCAGTTTACAGGGCCCCATCTACGAGCAGTACTTC. The rearrangement uses TRBV28 and TRBJ2-7; tentative D call: TRBD1 (5 bases). Germline-derived CDR1 and CDR2 are MDHEN and SYDVKM. This CDR3 contains 14 residues. The V end lost 2 bases, the J end lost 3 bases, and 11 bases lay between the germline ends.